This T cell receptor beta chain was sequenced during a study of early T cells in non-severe SARS-CoV-2 infection. Overall study: With bulk RNA from unsorted whole blood as input, sequencing yielded unpaired chains. Overall study findings and caveats: There was a bias toward anti-spike CD8 responses in VDJdb matching, which missed private and CD4 specificities.

Individually, cDNA molecules had unique molecular identifiers attached to them. From the 5' RACE reads, TCRdb called clonotypes with MiXCR, one entry per CDR3 protein. The repertoire holds tens of thousands of distinct CDR3 sequences, with roughly 5% as singletons. This clonotype has ten or more counts. No antigen is known for it. This clonotype was obtained from an adult who was a healthcare worker with PCR-confirmed SARS-CoV-2 infection or an uninfected control (not recorded which). This specimen was whole blood, taken at baseline.

The CDR3 loop is CASSQPPGYNEQFF. CDR3 bases: TGCGCCAGCAGCCAACCACCGGGCTACAATGAGCAGTTCTTC. The V call is TRBV4-3, the J call TRBJ2-1, with D uncertain. Trimming removed 2 bases from V and 3 bases from J, with 8 bases in between. Germline loops: CDR1 LGHNA, CDR2 YSLEER. The CDR3 covers 14 residues.